This T cell receptor beta chain was captured by sequencing in a study of CD8 T cells in ankylosing spondylitis. Researchers built TCR beta libraries using quantitative 5'-RACE with molecular barcodes. TCRdb reprocessed the 5' RACE reads with MiXCR, giving one entry per CDR3 protein. The sample carries 500,000 to 650,000 distinct CDR3 sequences, under 5.5% recorded once. As regards this clonotype: Its target is not known.

Study observations and caveats: Made up of about eight highly homologous variants, a TCR beta motif appeared characteristic of ankylosing spondylitis blood.

The CDR3 is made up of 15 amino acids. CDR1 and CDR2 (germline): LGHNA, YSLEER. Trimming left V 0 bases short and J 8 bases short, with 15 bases between. Sequenced input: blood, either unsorted or a sorted T cell fraction (not recorded which). This clonotype was sampled from a male donor with ankylosing spondylitis. The chain employs TRBV4-3 and TRBJ2-3; D is uncertain. CDR3 coding DNA: TGCGCCAGCAGCCAAGATTTACAGAACATGGGTACGCAGTATTTT. Translation: CASSQDLQNMGTQYF.